By frequency, the clone carrying this T cell receptor (beta chain) registers medium-sized. Antigen unknown. TRB rearrangements were amplified by touch-down multiplex PCR with mixed TRB-A/B primers. For each CDR3 protein, TCRdb gives one entry from its re-call of the multiplex PCR reads, without DNA. This table holds fewer than 3,500 distinct CDR3 sequences. The data derive from a study of T cell clusters in autoimmune cytopenias. General study results and limits: A dominant lymphoma-associated repertoire apparently masked the cluster-lack signature in secondary cytopenia versus chronic lymphocytic leukemia.

TRB was amplified from 250 ng of peripheral blood genomic DNA per sample. The receptor was isolated from a human donor with an autoimmune cytopenia, with autoimmune hepatitis or in good health (not recorded which). The sample taken for sequencing was peripheral blood.

CDR3 sequence reads: CASSPGTTQETQYF. The chain couples TRBV5-4 to TRBJ2-5; TCRdb designates TRBD1, a call that cannot be tested without DNA. The length of the CDR3 is 14 residues. The germline V gene has CDR1 SGHNT and CDR2 YYREEE (reference sequence).